This T cell receptor beta chain is from a study of molecular identifiers for immune sequencing clone quantification. The study's findings and limits: In naive cells, clones above 20 RNA copies held under 1% of molecules, whereas in effector cells they held over 97%.

The CDR3 has 13 residues. Germline values: CDR1 MNHEY, CDR2 SMNVEV (reference sequence). V was clipped by 8 bases and J by 12 bases, with 17 bases between them. Libraries from naive CD8 cells were generated from roughly 21,000 to 960,000 sorted cells (with 10%, 30% or 50% RNA). TCRdb used MiXCR to reprocess the PCR reads, holding one entry per CDR3 protein. The sample has approximately 500,000 distinct CDR3 sequences; over 20% are singletons. As regards this clonotype: Its antigen is currently unknown.

The origin of this receptor is a human donor in good health. Some libraries in this study had Jurkat cell RNA spiked in. Sequenced sample: naive CD8+ T cells from blood, with Jurkat cell RNA spiked in. Subset meaning: FACS-sorted CD8+CD4-CCR7+CD45RA+ naive T cells. The chain couples TRBV27 to TRBJ1-6; a possible D gene is TRBD1 (6 bases). CDR3 region: CASSAGQMVPLHF. CDR3 in DNA: TGTGCCAGCTCCGCGGGACAAATGGTACCCCTCCACTTT.